Listed here are 10 T cell receptor beta chains from one sample, sequenced in a study of cytomegalovirus exposure and HLA in healthy donors. Primers included in the PCR were 60 Vbeta and 13 Jbeta primers. The table came from immunoSEQ multiplex PCR; TCRdb's copy has only in-frame clones and leaves some out. Of about 170,000 clones in the sample, about 85% were seen once. The sample comprised PBMCs. These receptors were collected from a young man in good health and CMV-seropositive.

CDR3 in DNA: TGTGCCATCAGTGTGACTAGCGGGAGTACGGAGACCCAGTACTTC. Residues: CAISVTSGSTETQYF. The chain uses TRBV10-3 and TRBJ2-5, with 12 bases aligning to TRBD2. Germline V gene data show CDR1 as ENHRY and CDR2 as SYGVKD. The CDR3 extends over 15 amino acids. Trimming cost V 4 bases and J 5 bases; bases outside gene matches: 5.

The rearrangement links TRBV5-6 to TRBJ2-5; D unclear. The length of the CDR3 is 12 residues. V lost 4 bases and J 4 bases, leaving 8 bases between the germline ends. Per germline, CDR1 SGHDT and CDR2 YYEEEE. CDR3 residues: CASSLSRETQYF. The CDR3 nucleotides are TGTGCCAGCAGCCTCTCTAGAGAGACCCAGTACTTC.

This clone was recorded a few times. V and J are TRBV2 and TRBJ2-1, with D maybe TRBD1 (6 bases). V was pared by 3 bases and J by 0 bases, with 24 bases between. This CDR3 region has 20 residues. CDR1 and CDR2 from the germline V gene are SNHLY and FYNNEI. CDR3 coding DNA: TGTGCCAGCAGTGACCAGGGGCAGGGGTTATTTGGGAGCTCCTACAATGAGCAGTTCTTC. It translates to CASSDQGQGLFGSSYNEQFF.

This chain connects TRBV4-1 to TRBJ2-2, with TRBD1 identical over 7 bases. CDR3 size: 18 residues. Germline V gives CDR1 MGHRA, CDR2 YSYEKL. The J segment lost 1 base and the V segment lost 2 bases, leaving 10 bases of the junction unmatched. CDR3 sequence reads: CASSQLAQGPMNTGELFF. DNA for the CDR3: TGCGCCAGCAGCCAATTGGCACAGGGGCCGATGAACACCGGGGAGCTGTTTTTT.

The CDR3, as DNA: TGTGCCAGCAGCTGGCAGGGGCTGGAAGGTGAGCAGTTCTTC. Translated, it gives CASSWQGLEGEQFF. The genes are TRBV7-2 and TRBJ2-1; a weak D match, TRBD1 (6 bases). Trimming took off 4 bases at V and 9 bases at J, with 16 bases between the two ends. Germline loops: CDR1 SGHTA, CDR2 FQGNSA. The CDR3 has 14 residues.

This sequence joins TRBV7-9 and TRBJ2-2; 8 bases match TRBD1. The trim removed 7 bases at V and 0 bases at J, leaving 7 bases unmatched. Germline values: CDR1 SEHNR, CDR2 FQNEAQ (reference sequence). The CDR3 runs 16 residues. CDR3 nucleotide sequence: TGTGCCAGCACCACCCCGACAGGGGCGAACACCGGGGAGCTGTTTTTT. Translated, it gives CASTTPTGANTGELFF.

The CDR3 here is CASSLPGGGYGYTF. CDR3 sequence (DNA): TGTGCCAGCAGCTTACCAGGGGGCGGCTATGGCTACACCTTC. The gene calls are TRBV11-2 and TRBJ1-2; 8 bases match TRBD1. J lost 4 bases, V lost 2 bases, and 3 bases had no gene match. Germline CDR1 is SGHAT and CDR2 is FQNNGV. The CDR3 totals 14 residues.

The genes are TRBV6-5 and TRBJ1-2; TRBD1 matches at 10 bases. In germline, CDR1 is MNHEY, CDR2 SVGAGI. CDR3 length: 14 residues. V gave up 6 bases and J gave up 6 bases; unmatched junction bases: 7. The CDR3 DNA is TGTGCCAGCAGGGGGACAGGGGAAATAGATGGCTACACCTTC. Translated, it gives CASRGTGEIDGYTF.

The V gene is TRBV5-5, the J gene TRBJ1-1; D unclear. From germline, CDR1 is SGHKS and CDR2 YYEKEE (reference sequence). Trimming cost V 2 bases and J 1 base, with 12 bases left between them. This CDR3 region has 15 residues. The CDR3 is CASSLRSGRNTEAFF. The CDR3 DNA is TGTGCCAGCAGCTTAAGGTCGGGGAGGAACACTGAAGCTTTCTTT.

The rearrangement links TRBV2 to TRBJ1-2, with D possibly being TRBD1 (6 bases). V was trimmed by 6 bases and J by 1 base, leaving 21 bases between them. The CDR3 consists of 17 residues. Germline V lookup: CDR1 SNHLY, CDR2 FYNNEI. The CDR3, as DNA: TGTGCCAGCAGCCAAACAAGGGACACACCAGTTAACTATGGCTACACCTTC. Encoded protein: CASSQTRDTPVNYGYTF.